This T cell receptor (beta chain) was sequenced in a study of lymphopenia after photon versus proton radiotherapy. Deletions cut 2 bases from V and 8 bases from J, with 13 bases between. The CDR3 length is 14 residues. CDR1 LGHNT and CDR2 FRNRAP come from the germline V gene. This clone appeared a single time. The antigen remains unidentified. Findings and caveats of the study: Post-nadir TCR diversity decline inversely tracked overall survival among those who died. Post-nadir diversity loss with photons came from oligoclonal expansion, particularly CD8+ Temra cells. Authors raise, but do not show, better survival with proton therapy.

The protocol was immunoSEQ multiplex PCR, while the TCRdb copy is restricted to in-frame clones and leaves out a portion. Counted here are 39,000 or so clones, around 90% occurring once; the ten biggest clones make up roughly 15%. The material was peripheral blood, obtained from a patient treated with photon-based radiotherapy. This receptor was identified in a man aged 55 to 69 with cholangiocarcinoma. This sequence joins TRBV12-5 and TRBJ1-5, with TRBD1 as a possible D gene (6 bases). The CDR3 nucleotides are TGTGCTAGTGGTTTGTTCGGGGGGCAGGAGCCCCAGCATTTT. Protein: CASGLFGGQEPQHF.